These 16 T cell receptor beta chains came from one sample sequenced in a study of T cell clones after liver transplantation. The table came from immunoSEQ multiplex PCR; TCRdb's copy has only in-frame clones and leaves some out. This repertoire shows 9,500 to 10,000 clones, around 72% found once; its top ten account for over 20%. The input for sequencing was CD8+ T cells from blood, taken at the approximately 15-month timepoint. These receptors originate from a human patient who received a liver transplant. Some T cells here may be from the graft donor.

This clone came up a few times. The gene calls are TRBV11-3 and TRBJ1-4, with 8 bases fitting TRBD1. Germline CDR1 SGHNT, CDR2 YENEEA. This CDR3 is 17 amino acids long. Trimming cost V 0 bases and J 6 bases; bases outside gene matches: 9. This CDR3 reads CASSLELVPQGDEKLFF. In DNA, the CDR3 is TGTGCCAGCAGCTTAGAATTGGTCCCACAGGGGGATGAAAAACTGTTTTTT.

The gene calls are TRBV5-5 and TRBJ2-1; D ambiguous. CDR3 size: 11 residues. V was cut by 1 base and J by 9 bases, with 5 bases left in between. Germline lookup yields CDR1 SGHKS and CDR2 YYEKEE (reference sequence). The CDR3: CASSLLTEQFF. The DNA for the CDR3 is TGTGCCAGCAGCTTGTTAACTGAGCAGTTCTTC.

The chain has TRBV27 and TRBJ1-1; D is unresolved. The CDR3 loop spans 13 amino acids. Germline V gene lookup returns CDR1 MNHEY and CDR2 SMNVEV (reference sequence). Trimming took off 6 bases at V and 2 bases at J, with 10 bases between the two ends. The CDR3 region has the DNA TGTGCCAGCAGGTGGTCGACTAACACTGAAGCTTTCTTT. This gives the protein CASRWSTNTEAFF.

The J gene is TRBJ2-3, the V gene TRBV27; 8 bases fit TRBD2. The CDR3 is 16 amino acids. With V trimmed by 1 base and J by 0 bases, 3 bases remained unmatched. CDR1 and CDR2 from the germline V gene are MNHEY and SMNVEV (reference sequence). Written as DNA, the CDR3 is TGTGCCAGCAGTTTATTTAGCGGGATTAGCACAGATACGCAGTATTTT. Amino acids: CASSLFSGISTDTQYF.

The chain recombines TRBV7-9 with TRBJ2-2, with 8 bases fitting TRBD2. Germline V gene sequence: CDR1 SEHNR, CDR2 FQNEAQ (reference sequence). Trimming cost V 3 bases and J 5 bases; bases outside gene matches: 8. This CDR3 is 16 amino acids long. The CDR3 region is CASSLLASGPTGELFF. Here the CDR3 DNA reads TGTGCCAGCAGCTTGTTGGCTAGCGGGCCTACCGGGGAGCTGTTTTTT.

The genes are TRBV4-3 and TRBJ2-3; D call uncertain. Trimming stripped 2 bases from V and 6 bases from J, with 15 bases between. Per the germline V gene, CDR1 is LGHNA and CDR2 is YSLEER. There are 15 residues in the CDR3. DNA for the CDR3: TGCGCCAGCAGCCAATATCGAACTCAAAAGGATACGCAGTATTTT. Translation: CASSQYRTQKDTQYF.

The CDR3 DNA sequence: TGTGCCAGCAGTGAATACCCTAGCGCCACAGATACGCAGTATTTT. Protein: CASSEYPSATDTQYF. The chain recombines TRBV2 with TRBJ2-3; possibly TRBD2 for D (6 bases). There are 15 residues in the CDR3. Germline loops: CDR1 SNHLY, CDR2 FYNNEI. The V end lost 2 bases, the J end lost 2 bases, and 11 bases lay between the germline ends.

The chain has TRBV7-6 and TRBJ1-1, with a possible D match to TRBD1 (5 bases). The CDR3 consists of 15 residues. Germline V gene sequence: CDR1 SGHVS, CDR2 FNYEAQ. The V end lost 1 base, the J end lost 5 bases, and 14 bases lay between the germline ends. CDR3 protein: CASSLGRPGLTEAFF. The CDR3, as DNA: TGTGCCAGCAGCTTAGGCAGGCCGGGACTGACTGAAGCTTTCTTT. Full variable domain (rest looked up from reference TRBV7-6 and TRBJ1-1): GAGVSQSPRYKVTKRGQDVALRCDPISGHVSLYWYRQALGQGPEFLTYFNYEAQQDKSGLPNDRFSAERPEGSISTLTIQRTEQRDSAMYRCASSLGRPGLTEAFFGQGTRLTVV.

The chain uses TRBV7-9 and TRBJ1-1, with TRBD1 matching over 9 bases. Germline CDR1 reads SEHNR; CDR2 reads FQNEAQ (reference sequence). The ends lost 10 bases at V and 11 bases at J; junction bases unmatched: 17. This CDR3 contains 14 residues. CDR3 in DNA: TGTGCCATCGGAAGGCGGGACAGGGAATATTCGGCTTTCTTT. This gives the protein CAIGRRDREYSAFF.

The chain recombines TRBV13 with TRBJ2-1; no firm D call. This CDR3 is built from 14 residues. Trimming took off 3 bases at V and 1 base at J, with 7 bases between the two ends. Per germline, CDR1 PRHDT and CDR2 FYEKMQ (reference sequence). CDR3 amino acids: CASSFKVSYNEQFF. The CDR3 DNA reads TGTGCCAGCAGCTTTAAGGTTTCCTACAATGAGCAGTTCTTC.

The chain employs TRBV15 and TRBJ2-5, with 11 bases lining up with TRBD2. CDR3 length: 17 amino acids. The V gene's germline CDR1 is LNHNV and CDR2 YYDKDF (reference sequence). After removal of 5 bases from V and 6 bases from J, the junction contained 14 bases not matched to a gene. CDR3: CATSGSLAGGPSQTQYF. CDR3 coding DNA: TGTGCCACCAGCGGATCTTTAGCGGGAGGGCCCTCACAGACCCAGTACTTC.

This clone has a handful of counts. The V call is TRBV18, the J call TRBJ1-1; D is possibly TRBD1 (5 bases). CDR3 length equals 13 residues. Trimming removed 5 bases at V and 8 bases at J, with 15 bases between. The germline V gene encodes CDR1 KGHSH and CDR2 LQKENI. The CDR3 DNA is TGTGCCAGCTCATTACCAGGGACGGGGGAAGCTTTCTTT. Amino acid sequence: CASSLPGTGEAFF.

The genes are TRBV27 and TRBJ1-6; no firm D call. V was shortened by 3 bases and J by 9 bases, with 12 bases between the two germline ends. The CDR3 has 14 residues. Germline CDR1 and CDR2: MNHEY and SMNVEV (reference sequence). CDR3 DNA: TGTGCCAGCAGTTTGGTACAGAAGATTTCACCCCTCCACTTT. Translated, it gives CASSLVQKISPLHF.

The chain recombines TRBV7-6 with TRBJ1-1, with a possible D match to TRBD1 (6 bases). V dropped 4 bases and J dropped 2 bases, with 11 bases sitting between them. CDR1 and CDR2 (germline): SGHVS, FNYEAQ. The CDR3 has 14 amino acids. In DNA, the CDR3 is TGTGCCAGCAGCTCAGGACAGAAAAACACTGAAGCTTTCTTT. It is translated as CASSSGQKNTEAFF.

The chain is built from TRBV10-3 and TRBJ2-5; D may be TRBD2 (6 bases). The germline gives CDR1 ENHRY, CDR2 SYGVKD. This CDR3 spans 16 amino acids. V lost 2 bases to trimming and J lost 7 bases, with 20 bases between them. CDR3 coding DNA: TGTGCCATCAGTGAGACCGAAACTCCGACAGCGGGGACCCAGTACTTC. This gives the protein CAISETETPTAGTQYF.

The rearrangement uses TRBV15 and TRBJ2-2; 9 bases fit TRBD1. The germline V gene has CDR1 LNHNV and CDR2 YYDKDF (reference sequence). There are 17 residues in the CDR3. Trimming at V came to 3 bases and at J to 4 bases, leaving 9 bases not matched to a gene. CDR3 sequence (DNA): TGTGCCACCAGCAGTGAGAACAGGGGGCCTAGCACCGGGGAGCTGTTTTTT. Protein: CATSSENRGPSTGELFF.